This T cell receptor (beta chain) appears in the sequencing data of a study of early T cells in non-severe SARS-CoV-2 infection. Study as a whole: Sequencing of bulk RNA from unsorted whole blood was done, without chain pairing.

With 3 bases removed from V and 1 base from J, the gap between germline ends came to 17 bases. Germline V gene data show CDR1 as KGHSH and CDR2 as LQKENI. This CDR3 has 17 amino acids. This clonotype was seen at least ten times. Unique molecular identifiers were attached to individual cDNA molecules. TCRdb re-analysed the 5' RACE reads in MiXCR, keeping a single row per CDR3 protein. The profile covers fewer than 65,000 distinct CDR3 sequences, with more than 5.5% appearing a single time and approximately 3.6% taken by the ten largest. V and J are TRBV18 and TRBJ2-3; no reliable D call. The origin of this receptor is an adult who was a healthcare worker with PCR-confirmed SARS-CoV-2 infection or an uninfected control (not recorded which). This material consisted of whole blood, taken at baseline. CDR3 region: CASSPRILMSRTDTQYF. The CDR3 DNA reads as TGTGCCAGCTCACCCAGGATATTGATGAGCCGCACAGATACGCAGTATTTT.